These 21 T cell receptor beta chains share one sample of origin, sequenced in a study of CD8 T cells in ankylosing spondylitis. These receptors' antigens are unknown. Overall study findings and caveats: Characteristic, it appeared, of ankylosing spondylitis blood was a TCR beta motif of eight highly homologous variants.

TCRdb reanalysed the 5' RACE reads using MiXCR and keeps one entry per CDR3 protein. The sample consists of fewer than 750,000 distinct CDR3 sequences, under 20% of them appearing once. Source material: blood, either unsorted or a sorted T cell fraction (not recorded which). The receptors here all came from a male donor with ankylosing spondylitis.

This clonotype was observed a handful of times. This chain links TRBV6-1 with TRBJ2-4; 7 positions agree with TRBD2. The CDR3 runs 14 residues. V shed 7 bases and J 1 base; nucleotides not matched to a gene: 4. From germline, CDR1 is MNHNS and CDR2 SASEGT. The CDR3 DNA is TGTGCCAGCATTGGGGGGGGTGCCAAAAACATTCAGTACTTC. Translation: CASIGGGAKNIQYF.

This clonotype occurred a few times. The chain couples TRBV9 to TRBJ2-1, with D possibly being TRBD2 (5 bases). Germline V lookup: CDR1 SGDLS, CDR2 YYNGEE. V gave up 3 bases and J gave up 0 bases, with 10 bases separating them. The length of the CDR3 is 15 residues. CDR3: CASSEDSSSYNEQFF. The CDR3 nucleotides are TGTGCCAGCAGCGAGGACTCGTCCTCCTACAATGAGCAGTTCTTC.

This clonotype was observed a handful of times. The chain couples TRBV12-3 or TRBV12-4 to TRBJ1-3, with D perhaps TRBD1 (5 bases). V lost 8 bases and J 0 bases, leaving 11 bases between the germline ends. The CDR3 has 14 amino acids. CDR3 loop: CASGASLSGNTIYF. In DNA, the CDR3 is TGTGCCAGCGGGGCGTCCCTCTCTGGAAACACCATATATTTT.

This clonotype was counted only a few times. The V and J genes are TRBV7-2 and TRBJ2-1; TRBD2 might be the D (5 bases). V lost 3 bases and J 12 bases, leaving 21 bases between the germline ends. This CDR3 has 15 amino acids. From germline, CDR1 is SGHTA and CDR2 FQGNSA. The DNA of the CDR3 is TGTGCCAGCAGCTTTAACAGCGGTGGAGCAGGCGGGCAGTTCTTC. This gives the protein CASSFNSGGAGGQFF.

V and J are TRBV29-1 and TRBJ2-2, with TRBD2 identical over 12 bases. This CDR3 region has 16 residues. V dropped 0 bases and J dropped 7; count of bases not matched to a gene: 6. CDR1 is SQVTM, CDR2 ANQGSEA, per germline. CDR3 amino acids: CSVEDPGLAGNGELFF. In DNA form, the CDR3 reads TGCAGCGTTGAAGATCCAGGACTAGCGGGAAACGGGGAGCTGTTTTTT.

This clonotype was detected only a few times. The V call is TRBV12-3 or TRBV12-4, the J call TRBJ2-1, with no clear D. This CDR3 region has 11 residues. Trimming shortened V by 7 bases and J by 10 bases, and 11 bases separated the two germline ends. CDR3 nucleotide sequence: TGTGCCAGCACGAAAAGCTGGGAGCAGTTCTTC. Protein product: CASTKSWEQFF.

The rearrangement uses TRBV20-1 and TRBJ2-3, with D perhaps TRBD1 or TRBD2 (5 bases each). Trimming stripped 6 bases from V and 6 bases from J, with 19 bases between. Germline CDR1 and CDR2: DFQATT and SNEGSKA (reference sequence). The CDR3 runs to 14 residues. The DNA for the CDR3 is TGCAGTGCCCGAGCTTGGGGGAATGAGGATACGCAGTATTTT. Protein sequence: CSARAWGNEDTQYF.

The chain has TRBV28 and TRBJ2-1; 7 bases align to TRBD2. Per germline, CDR1 MDHEN and CDR2 SYDVKM. V was clipped by 2 bases and J by 7 bases; unmatched bases: 11. The CDR3 is 16 residues long. The DNA for the CDR3 is TGTGCCAGCAGTTTAGGCGGGGGAGGTTTACAAAATGAGCAGTTCTTC. Amino acids: CASSLGGGGLQNEQFF.

This clonotype was counted only a few times. The rearrangement uses TRBV4-2 and TRBJ2-2; D perhaps matches TRBD1 (6 bases). V lost 0 bases, J lost 5 bases, and 19 bases lay in between. CDR3 length equals 18 residues. Per germline, CDR1 LGHNA and CDR2 YNFKEQ. CDR3 sequence: CASSQEPERAGVTGELFF. In DNA, the CDR3 is TGTGCCAGCAGCCAAGAACCGGAGAGGGCAGGGGTGACCGGGGAGCTGTTTTTT.

This clonotype was counted between two and nine times. The chain couples TRBV9 to TRBJ2-7; D possibly corresponds to TRBD1 (6 bases). V was pared by 4 bases and J by 2 bases, with 13 bases between. CDR1 and CDR2 from the germline V gene are SGDLS and YYNGEE. CDR3 length: 14 amino acids. The CDR3 protein is CASSPLPGAYEQYF. CDR3 DNA: TGTGCCAGCAGCCCCCTCCCAGGGGCCTACGAGCAGTACTTC.

This clonotype occurred a few times. The CDR3 reads CASSWRLLAGGPTGELFF. Here the CDR3 DNA reads TGTGCCAGCAGCTGGCGTCTCCTAGCGGGAGGACCCACCGGGGAGCTGTTTTTT. J is TRBJ2-2 and V is TRBV5-5, with 11 nucleotides matching TRBD2. Germline V gene sequence: CDR1 SGHKS, CDR2 YYEKEE (reference sequence). After removal of 3 bases from V and 4 bases from J, the junction contained 11 bases not matched to a gene. The CDR3 loop spans 18 amino acids.

There are many counts of this clonotype. The chain carries TRBV5-1 and TRBJ1-1, with D maybe TRBD1 (6 bases). The germline gives CDR1 SGHRS, CDR2 YFSETQ. CDR3 length: 16 residues. The germline V and J ends were trimmed by 4 bases and 1 base, with 17 bases remaining between them. This CDR3 reads CASSLVDRTPNTEAFF. For the CDR3, the DNA is TGCGCCAGCAGCCTGGTTGACAGGACCCCGAACACTGAAGCTTTCTTT.

V is TRBV24-1 and J is TRBJ2-1; TRBD2 matches 8 bases. The V gene end was trimmed by 3 bases and the J gene end by 7 bases; junction bases not matched to a gene: 10. CDR3 length: 16 residues. Germline CDR1 is KGHDR and CDR2 is SFDVKD. DNA for the CDR3: TGTGCCACCAGTGATGCAATAGCGGGAATGGATAATGAGCAGTTCTTC. As protein: CATSDAIAGMDNEQFF.

The chain carries TRBV25-1 and TRBJ2-2, with D perhaps given as TRBD1 or TRBD2 (5 bases each). Germline lookup yields CDR1 MGHDK and CDR2 SYGVNS. The CDR3 totals 14 residues. V shed 4 bases and J shed 1 base, with 7 bases lying between them. CDR3 sequence reads: CASSGGENTGELFF. For the CDR3, the DNA is TGTGCCAGCAGTGGAGGGGAGAACACCGGGGAGCTGTTTTTT.

This clonotype appeared many times. The chain combines TRBV20-1 with TRBJ2-5, with 9 bases that match TRBD2. CDR3 length: 16 amino acids. Germline V gene data show CDR1 as DFQATT and CDR2 as SNEGSKA (reference sequence). V shed 1 base and J 0 bases; nucleotides not matched to a gene: 6. CDR3 in DNA: TGCAGTGCTAGAGGCCTAGCGGGACTGTACCAAGAGACCCAGTACTTC. This codes for CSARGLAGLYQETQYF.

The V gene is TRBV6-1, the J gene TRBJ1-1, with 7 bases lining up with TRBD1. Germline V gene lookup returns CDR1 MNHNS and CDR2 SASEGT. V gave up 5 bases and J gave up 3 bases; unmatched junction bases: 6. The CDR3 sequence is 14 residues long. In DNA, the CDR3 is TGTGCCAGCAGTCCTGACAGGGCGGACACTGAAGCTTTCTTT. Translating it yields CASSPDRADTEAFF.

The rearrangement uses TRBV27 and TRBJ2-3, with no clear D. The CDR3 has 15 residues. Germline V CDR1 and CDR2: MNHEY, SMNVEV (reference sequence). The ends were cut back, 5 bases at V and 2 bases at J, with 14 bases in the middle. CDR3: CASSGPGRATDTQYF. The CDR3 DNA is TGTGCCAGCAGTGGCCCCGGAAGGGCCACAGATACGCAGTATTTT.

This clonotype occurred many times. V and J are TRBV6-2 or TRBV6-3 and TRBJ1-1; D not certain. This CDR3 is 15 amino acids long. Trimming took 0 bases from V and 2 from J, leaving 10 bases between them. Germline assignment: CDR1 MNHEY and CDR2 SVGEGT. In DNA form, the CDR3 reads TGTGCCAGCAGTTACTCGAAATGGGGAAACACTGAAGCTTTCTTT. It is translated as CASSYSKWGNTEAFF.

This clonotype was detected a few times. The V and J genes are TRBV3-1 and TRBJ1-2; TRBD1 matches 8 bases. This CDR3 region has 15 residues. Germline assignment: CDR1 LGHDT and CDR2 YNNKEL (reference sequence). J was trimmed by 4 bases and V by 5 bases; bases with no gene match: 9. The CDR3 loop reads CASSVRTGGGYGYTF. The CDR3 DNA follows: TGTGCCAGCAGCGTCCGAACAGGGGGGGGCTATGGCTACACCTTC.

The chain combines TRBV7-8 with TRBJ2-1; D is unresolved. V was clipped by 0 bases and J by 8 bases, with 11 bases between them. In germline, CDR1 is SGHVS, CDR2 FQNEAQ. The CDR3 length is 14 residues. This chain's CDR3 is CASSLAALGHEQFF. The CDR3 coding sequence is TGTGCCAGCAGCTTAGCGGCCCTGGGTCATGAGCAGTTCTTC. The full variable domain, with the rest looked up from reference TRBV7-8 and TRBJ2-1, is GAGVSQSPRYKVAKRGQDVALRCDPISGHVSLFWYQQALGQGPEFLTYFQNEAQLDKSGLPSDRFFAERPEGSVSTLKIQRTQQEDSAVYLCASSLAALGHEQFFGPGTRLTVL.

This chain links TRBV12-3 or TRBV12-4 with TRBJ2-3; D gene ambiguous. The CDR3 consists of 12 residues. The V end lost 8 bases, the J end lost 3 bases, and 9 bases lay between the germline ends. Here the CDR3 DNA reads TGTGCCAGCTGCTGGGCTACAGATACGCAGTATTTT. Translation: CASCWATDTQYF.